This T cell receptor (beta chain) was sequenced in a study of beta chain features in type 1 diabetes. The CDR3 runs 11 residues. V gave up 5 bases and J gave up 5 bases, with 6 bases separating them. CDR1 MGHDK and CDR2 SYGVNS come from the germline V gene. Expressed TCRB transcripts got sequenced, as all isolated RNA was reverse transcribed. Here immunoSEQ multiplex PCR was the method, and the copy in TCRdb shows in-frame clones only, minus some. In the table there are roughly 500,000 clones, approximately 10% of which are singletons. V and J are TRBV25-1 and TRBJ2-5, with D uncertain. Specimen: naive CD4+ T cells from blood. This TCR was recovered from a woman between 18 and 30 years old in good health. The CDR3 region is CASSPGETQYF. Here the CDR3 DNA reads TGTGCCAGCAGTCCCGGGGAGACCCAGTACTTC.